The present T cell receptor (beta chain) was sequenced within a study of cytomegalovirus exposure and HLA in healthy donors. Primers: 60 Vbeta forward and 13 Jbeta reverse. This table comes from immunoSEQ multiplex PCR, and its TCRdb copy is limited to in-frame clones, with some not included. The table records over 95,000 clones, more than 70% of them present only once. Comment on this clone: Antigen unknown.

Germline V gives CDR1 DFQATT, CDR2 SNEGSKA (reference sequence). V was trimmed by 4 bases and J by 4 bases, leaving 5 bases between them. The CDR3 has 11 amino acids. Study-wide results and limits: Presence/absence analyses assumed roughly uniform sequencing depth across donors, which may not hold. HLA allele associations emerged for around 16,000 TCR beta sequences in a later analysis, at 0.05 false discovery rate.

The TCR originated in a female donor in good health and CMV-seronegative. The sequenced sample was PBMCs. The chain employs TRBV20-1 and TRBJ1-5; D unclear. CDR3 in amino acids: CSAMSNQPQHF. CDR3 DNA: TGCAGTGCTATGTCTAATCAGCCCCAGCATTTT.